This TCR beta chain was sequenced during a study of follicular helper T cells after annual influenza vaccination. Study-level background: For some subjects, blood spans the 2013-2014, 2014-2015 and 2015-2016 annual vaccinations. Overall study results and limits: ICOS+CD38+ cTfh clonality change tracked circulating plasmablast frequency change. Yearly vaccinations repeatedly recalled conserved clonotypes in ICOS+CD38+ cTfh. Productive TCRB sequences came from only roughly 9.5-22% of cells.

Sequencing was performed with immunoSEQ multiplex PCR; in TCRdb, only in-frame clones are kept and a portion is missing. The sample has about 8,300 clones, roughly 82% seen once. J was trimmed by 2 bases and V by 8 bases; bases with no gene match: 10. This CDR3 has 15 amino acids. The germline V gene has CDR1 SNHLY and CDR2 FYNNEI. Of note for this clone: What it recognizes is unknown.

The sample's time point: 2014-2015 season, pre-vaccination. This TCR came from an adult who received the influenza vaccine. This chain connects TRBV2 to TRBJ2-5, with TRBD1 identical over 8 bases. Sample: CXCR5+ CD38- circulating T follicular helper cells from blood, taken on the day of influenza vaccination. The subset was: circulating Tfh, non-naive CD4+CXCR5+PD-1+ (ICOS+CD38+ or ICOS-CD38-). DNA for the CDR3: TGTGCCAGCCTCAGACAGGGGCTACAACAAGAGACCCAGTACTTC. Translated, it gives CASLRQGLQQETQYF.